This T cell receptor beta chain appears in the sequencing data of a study of blood T cell repertoires in COVID-19. On the study more broadly: COVID-19 samples, acute and convalescent, were from the United States, Italy and Spain. The cDNA or gDNA used as material had been derived from T cells, B-cell-depleted T cells, or PBMCs.

This CDR3 region has 15 residues. V lost 5 bases, J lost 4 bases, and 7 bases stayed unmatched. Germline CDR1 reads LNHDA; CDR2 reads SQIVND (reference sequence). Per the original methods: Amplification from reference gene primers served as the basis for estimated nucleated cell counts. Assay used: immunoSEQ multiplex PCR; TCRdb lists only in-frame clones, some missing. V and J calls and clone size are copied from that table; D and trimming were computed from the DNA. The top ten clones hold 12% of a sample with tens of thousands of clones, roughly 85% of them seen once. What was sequenced was peripheral blood. The sequence derives from a human donor in a cohort sampled during active COVID-19. V gene TRBV19 combines with J gene TRBJ1-2, with 10 bases lining up with TRBD1. DNA of the CDR3: TGTGCCAGTAGTTTAACGACAGGGGGCGGCTATGGCTACACCTTC. It translates to CASSLTTGGGYGYTF. Looking up the rest from reference TRBV19 and TRBJ1-2 gives the full variable domain: DGGITQSPKYLFRKEGQNVTLSCEQNLNHDAMYWYRQDPGQGLRLIYYSQIVNDFQKGDIAEGYSVSREKKESFPLTVTSAQKNPTAFYLCASSLTTGGGYGYTFGSGTRLTVV.